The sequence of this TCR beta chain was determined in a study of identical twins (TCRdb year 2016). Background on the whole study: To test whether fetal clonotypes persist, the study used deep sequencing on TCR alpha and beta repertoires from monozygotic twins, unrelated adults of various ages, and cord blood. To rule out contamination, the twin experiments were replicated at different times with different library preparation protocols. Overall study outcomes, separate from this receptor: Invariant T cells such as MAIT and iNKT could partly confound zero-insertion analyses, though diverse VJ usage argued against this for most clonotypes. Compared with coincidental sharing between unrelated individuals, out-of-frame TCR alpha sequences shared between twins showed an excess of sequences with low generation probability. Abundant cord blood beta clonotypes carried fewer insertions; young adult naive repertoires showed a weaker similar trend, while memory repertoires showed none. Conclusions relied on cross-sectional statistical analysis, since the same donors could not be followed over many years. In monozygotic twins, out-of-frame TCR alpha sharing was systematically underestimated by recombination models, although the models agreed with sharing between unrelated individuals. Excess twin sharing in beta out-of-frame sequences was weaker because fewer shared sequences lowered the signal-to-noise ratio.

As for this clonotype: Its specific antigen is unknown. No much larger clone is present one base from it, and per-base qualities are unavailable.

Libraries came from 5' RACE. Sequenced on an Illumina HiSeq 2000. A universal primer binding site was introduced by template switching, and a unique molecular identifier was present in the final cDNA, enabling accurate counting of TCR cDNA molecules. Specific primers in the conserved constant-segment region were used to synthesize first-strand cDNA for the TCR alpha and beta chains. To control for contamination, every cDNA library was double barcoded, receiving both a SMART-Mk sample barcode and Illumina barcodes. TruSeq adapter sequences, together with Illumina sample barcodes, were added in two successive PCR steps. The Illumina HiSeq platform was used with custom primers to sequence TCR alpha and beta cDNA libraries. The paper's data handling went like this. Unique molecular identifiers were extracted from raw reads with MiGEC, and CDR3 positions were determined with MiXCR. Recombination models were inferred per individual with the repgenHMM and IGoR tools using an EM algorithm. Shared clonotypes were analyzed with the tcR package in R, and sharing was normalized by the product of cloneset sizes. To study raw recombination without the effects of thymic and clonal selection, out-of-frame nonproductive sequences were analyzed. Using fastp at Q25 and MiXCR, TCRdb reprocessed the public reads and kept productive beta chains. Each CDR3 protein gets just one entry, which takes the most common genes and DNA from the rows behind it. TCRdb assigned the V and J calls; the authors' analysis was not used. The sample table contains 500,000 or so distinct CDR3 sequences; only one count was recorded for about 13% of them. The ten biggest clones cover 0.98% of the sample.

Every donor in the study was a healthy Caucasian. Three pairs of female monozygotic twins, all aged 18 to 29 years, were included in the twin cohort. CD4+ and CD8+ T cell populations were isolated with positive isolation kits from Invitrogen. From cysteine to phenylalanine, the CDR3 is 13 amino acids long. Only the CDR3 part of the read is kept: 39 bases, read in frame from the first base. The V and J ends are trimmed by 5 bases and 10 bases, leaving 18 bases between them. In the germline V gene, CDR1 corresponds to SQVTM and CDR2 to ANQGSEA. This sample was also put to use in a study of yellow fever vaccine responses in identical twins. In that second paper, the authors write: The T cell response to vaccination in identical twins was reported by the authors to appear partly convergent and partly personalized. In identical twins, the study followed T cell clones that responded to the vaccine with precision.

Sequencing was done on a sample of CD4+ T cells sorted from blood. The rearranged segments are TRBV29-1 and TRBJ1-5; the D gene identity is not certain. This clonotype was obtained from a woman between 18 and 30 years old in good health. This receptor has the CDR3 CSVSPREADPQHF. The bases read TGCAGCGTTTCCCCTCGGGAGGCGGATCCCCAGCATTTT.